These T cell receptor beta chains were read from a single sample in a study of blood T cell repertoires in COVID-19. Produced via immunoSEQ multiplex PCR; TCRdb's table is partial and in-frame only. The sample includes roughly 400,000 clones, approximately 87% of them seen just once. Material for sequencing was PBMCs or T cells enriched from blood (not recorded which). These receptor sequences come from a woman in her forties or fifties who had recovered from COVID-19. Each CDR3 is given with its conserved first and last residue. A D gene is named only where the DNA matches it firmly. Not all rows give a size; the values are once, few, many and, for expanded clones, a class.

j_call v_call clone_size d_call cdr3_nt cdr3_aa
TRBJ1-5 TRBV19 . TRBD1 TGTGCCAGTAGTAATAGACAGGGCGGCCAGCCCCAGCATTTT CASSNRQGGQPQHF
TRBJ1-1 TRBV7-3 . . TGTGCCAGCAGCCTCCGGAGGAACACTGAAGCTTTCTTT CASSLRRNTEAFF
TRBJ2-3 TRBV6-2/TRBV6-3 . TRBD1 TGTGCCAGCAGCAATTTAAACAGGGGGGGCACAGATACGCAGTATTTT CASSNLNRGGTDTQYF
TRBJ1-2 TRBV5-1 . TRBD1 TGCGCCAGCAGCTTGGCCACAGGGGACTATGGCTACACCTTC CASSLATGDYGYTF
TRBJ2-4 TRBV5-4 . TRBD1 TGTGCCAGCAGCTCCGGGACAGGGGCGGGGATTCAGTACTTC CASSSGTGAGIQYF
TRBJ2-7 TRBV14 . . TGTGCCAGCAGCCAATTCGCAGTAAGCTCCTACGAGCAGTACTTC CASSQFAVSSYEQYF
TRBJ2-7 TRBV6-5 . TRBD1 TGTGCCAGCAGTTACTCGCAGGGGGCGCCGCAGTACTTC CASSYSQGAPQYF
TRBJ1-1 TRBV7-2 . TRBD1 TGTGCCAGCAGCTTATTGACAGGGAAGAACACTGAAGCTTTCTTT CASSLLTGKNTEAFF
TRBJ1-1 TRBV4-3 . . TGCGCCAGCAGCCAAGGGGAGGCGGGGGTGAACACTGAAGCTTTCTTT CASSQGEAGVNTEAFF
TRBJ1-1 TRBV6-2/TRBV6-3 once . TGTGCCAGCAGTTTGCAGGGGACAACTGAAGCTTTCTTT CASSLQGTTEAFF
TRBJ2-7 TRBV27 . TRBD1 TGTGCCAGCAGACCTACAGGGGGCCCGTCCTACGAGCAGTACTTC CASRPTGGPSYEQYF
TRBJ2-3 TRBV4-1 . . TGCGCCAGCAGCCAAGACTATGAACCAGATACGCAGTATTTT CASSQDYEPDTQYF
TRBJ2-6 TRBV5-5 . . TGTGCCAGCACAAGGGGTTCTGGGGCCAACGTCCTGACTTTC CASTRGSGANVLTF
TRBJ2-7 TRBV30 . . TGTGCCTGGACGGCGAAGGGGCGGTACGAGCAGTACTTC CAWTAKGRYEQYF
TRBJ2-7 TRBV11-1 . . TGTGCCAGCAGCTTTGGCAGCTACGAGCAGTACTTC CASSFGSYEQYF
TRBJ2-3 TRBV5-1 . TRBD2 TGCGCCAGCAGAGGCGGGGGAGCTAGCACAGATACGCAGTATTTT CASRGGGASTDTQYF
TRBJ2-2 TRBV19 . TRBD1 TGTGCCAGTAGTCCCTGGACAGGGGGGAACACCGGGGAGCTGTTTTTT CASSPWTGGNTGELFF
TRBJ2-1 TRBV7-6 . . TGTGCCAGCAGCCATCTTGACGGCGGAGATTACAATGAGCAGTTCTTC CASSHLDGGDYNEQFF
TRBJ2-3 TRBV28 once . TGTGCCAGCAGCGCAGGGGCCGATACGCAGTATTTT CASSAGADTQYF
TRBJ1-2 TRBV19 . . TGTGCCAGTAGTCTTCAGGGTCCCAACTATGGCTACACCTTC CASSLQGPNYGYTF
TRBJ1-2 TRBV28 many . TGTGCCAGCAGTTTCGCCCTCTCAAGCTCGCCTAATGGCTACACCTTC CASSFALSSSPNGYTF
TRBJ2-2 TRBV11-3 . TRBD1 TGTGCCAGCAGCTCGACAGGGGGCTCGAACACCGGGGAGCTGTTTTTT CASSSTGGSNTGELFF
TRBJ1-1 TRBV27 . . TGTGCCAGCAGTTTATCGCCCCTCGGGAACACTGAAGCTTTCTTT CASSLSPLGNTEAFF
TRBJ1-2 TRBV24-1 few . TGTGCCACCAGTGACACGACACGCAACTATGGCTACACCTTC CATSDTTRNYGYTF
TRBJ1-3 TRBV28 . . TGTGCCAGCAGTTCCATTAGACAGGCTACAGGAAACACCATATATTTT CASSSIRQATGNTIYF
TRBJ1-2 TRBV13 . . TGTGCCAGCAGCTTAGGCGTAGCTAACTATGGCTACACCTTC CASSLGVANYGYTF
TRBJ2-1 TRBV19 . . TGTGCCAGCAGTAGAAAGTCACTAAAGCTCACCTACAATGAGCAGTTCTTC CASSRKSLKLTYNEQFF
TRBJ2-2 TRBV24-1 . TRBD1 TGTGCCACCAGTGGCCAGGGGGACACCGGGGAGCTGTTTTTT CATSGQGDTGELFF
TRBJ2-2 TRBV11-2 . . TGTGCCAGCAGTCCCTTGAGCGGGGAGCTGTTTTTT CASSPLSGELFF
TRBJ1-1 TRBV18 once TRBD1 TGTGCCAGTGAAGGGACAGGGAACACTGAAGCTTTCTTT CASEGTGNTEAFF
TRBJ1-1 TRBV30 once . TGTGCCTGGAGTATGGGGAGCGCTGAAGCTTTCTTT CAWSMGSAEAFF
TRBJ1-2 TRBV7-9 . . TGTGCCAGCAGCTTACAGGACACGTTCTATGGCTACACCTTC CASSLQDTFYGYTF
TRBJ1-5 TRBV5-6 . TRBD1 TGTGCCAGCAGCTTGGTGGGACAGGGCGATCAGCCCCAGCATTTT CASSLVGQGDQPQHF
TRBJ1-6 TRBV7-9 . . TGTGCCAGCAGCTTAAATAAGGCAGGGAATTCACCCCTCCACTTT CASSLNKAGNSPLHF
TRBJ1-4 TRBV4-1 . . TGCGCCAGCAGCCAGGGCGGGACGCCGGGGGAAAAACTGTTTTTT CASSQGGTPGEKLFF
TRBJ1-6 TRBV5-1 few . TGCGCCAGCAGCTATGAGATTAATTCACCCCTCCACTTT CASSYEINSPLHF
TRBJ2-7 TRBV4-1 . TRBD2 TGCGCCAGCAGCCAAGGAAGGTTAGCGGGTGACTCCTACGAGCAGTACTTC CASSQGRLAGDSYEQYF
TRBJ2-1 TRBV5-1 . TRBD2 TGCGCCAGCAGCCTGAGGACTAGCGGGAACAATGAGCAGTTCTTC CASSLRTSGNNEQFF
TRBJ1-2 TRBV3-1/TRBV3-2 . . TGTGCCAGCAGCCAAATGACAGTCGGAAACTATGGCTACACCTTC CASSQMTVGNYGYTF
TRBJ2-7 TRBV5-1 once TRBD1 TGCGCCAGCAGCTCAGGACAGGGGGAGCTTAACGAGCAGTACTTC CASSSGQGELNEQYF